The 7 T cell receptor beta chains below were found in one sample sequenced in a study of vaccination effects on CD4 cells after COVID-19 (dated by TCRdb to the early 2020s). These TCRs are of unknown antigen specificity. Libraries were made using the immunoSEQ multiplex PCR assay. TCRdb holds this immuneACCESS table with in-frame rearrangements only. Some clones are missing; in checked studies, unresolved V genes explain under half, and the rest has no known cause. Present in this sample are tens of thousands of clones, around 80% of which were seen just once. The top ten hold roughly 3% of the sample. After around ten days of culture, CD4+ T cells were isolated with the EasySep CD4+ T cell isolation kit. Sample: CD4+ T cells from PBMCs cultured without peptide, taken before COVID-19 vaccination. These receptors came from a human donor who received a COVID-19 vaccine.

This clone has a single count. The chain couples TRBV4-1 to TRBJ2-5; tentatively, D is TRBD2 (6 bases). The CDR3 totals 13 residues. V lost 4 bases and J 1 base, leaving 7 bases between the germline ends. Germline CDR1 is MGHRA and CDR2 is YSYEKL. The CDR3 protein is CASSLAAQETQYF. In DNA form, the CDR3 reads TGCGCCAGCAGCCTAGCGGCCCAAGAGACCCAGTACTTC.

This clone was counted only a few times. This chain joins TRBV6-5 and TRBJ2-3; 7 nucleotides align to TRBD1. CDR3 length: 13 residues. The V segment lost 7 bases and the J segment 2 bases; nucleotides outside the gene matches: 3. Per germline, CDR1 MNHEY and CDR2 SVGAGI. CDR3 in amino acids: CASTGTVTDTQYF. CDR3 in DNA: TGTGCCAGCACCGGGACAGTCACAGATACGCAGTATTTT.

The chain employs TRBV3-1 (or the pseudogene TRBV3-2) and TRBJ2-3, with D perhaps matching TRBD1 (5 bases). Germline assignment: CDR1 LGHDT and CDR2 YNNKEL (reference sequence). The V gene lost 2 bases and the J gene lost 7 bases, with 10 bases spanning the gap. The CDR3 has 13 amino acids. The CDR3 bases are TGTGCCAGCAGCCAAATGACAGCGAATACGCAGTATTTT. This encodes CASSQMTANTQYF.

The chain has TRBV7-8 and TRBJ2-2, with D tentatively TRBD1 (5 bases). Trimming left V 0 bases short and J 4 bases short, with 9 bases between. Germline V gene sequence: CDR1 SGHVS, CDR2 FQNEAQ. The CDR3 loop spans 15 amino acids. The CDR3 protein is CASSLASRGTGELFF. The CDR3 DNA reads TGTGCCAGCAGCTTAGCTAGTAGGGGCACCGGGGAGCTGTTTTTT.

Here the CDR3 DNA reads TGTGCCAGCAGTCTCCCCCCCGGGGCTTATGGCTACACCTTC. It specifies CASSLPPGAYGYTF. The V gene is TRBV28, the J gene TRBJ1-2, with D tentatively TRBD1 (5 bases). V lost 5 bases and J lost 5, with 15 bases in between. There are 14 residues in the CDR3. CDR1 MDHEN and CDR2 SYDVKM come from the germline V gene.

The rearrangement uses TRBV2 and TRBJ2-7; D possibly uses TRBD1 or TRBD2 (5 bases each). V lost 2 bases and J lost 4, with 12 bases in between. Germline CDR1 SNHLY, CDR2 FYNNEI. The CDR3 is 14 amino acids. CDR3 residues: CASSEQGEGYEQYV. The CDR3 bases are TGTGCCAGCAGTGAACAGGGTGAGGGTTACGAGCAGTACGTC.

The rearrangement uses TRBV3-1 (or the pseudogene TRBV3-2) and TRBJ2-3; TRBD1 matches 7 bases. The CDR3 sequence is 14 residues long. The V and J ends lost 4 bases and 3 bases, in that order; junction bases with no gene match: 4. Germline V CDR1 and CDR2: LGHDT, YNNKEL (reference sequence). CDR3 protein: CASSLDRATDTQYF. DNA of the CDR3: TGTGCCAGCAGCCTAGACAGGGCTACAGATACGCAGTATTTT.